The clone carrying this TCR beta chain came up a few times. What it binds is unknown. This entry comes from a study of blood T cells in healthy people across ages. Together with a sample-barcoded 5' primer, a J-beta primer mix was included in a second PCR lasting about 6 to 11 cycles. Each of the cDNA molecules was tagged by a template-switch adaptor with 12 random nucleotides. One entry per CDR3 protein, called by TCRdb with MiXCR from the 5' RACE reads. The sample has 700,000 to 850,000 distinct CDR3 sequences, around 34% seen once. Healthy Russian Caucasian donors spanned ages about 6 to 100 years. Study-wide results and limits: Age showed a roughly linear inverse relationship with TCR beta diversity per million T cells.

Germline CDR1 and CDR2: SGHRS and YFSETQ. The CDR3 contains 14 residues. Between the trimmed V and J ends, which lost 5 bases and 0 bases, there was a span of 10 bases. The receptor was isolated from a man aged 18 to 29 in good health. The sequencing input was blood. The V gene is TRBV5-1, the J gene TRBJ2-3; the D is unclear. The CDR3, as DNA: TGCGCCAGCAGGCTAGACTGGAGCACAGATACGCAGTATTTT. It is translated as CASRLDWSTDTQYF.